The present T cell receptor beta chain was sequenced within a study of cytomegalovirus exposure and HLA in healthy donors. In the study overall: An earlier analysis found around 100 million unique TCR beta sequences from 150 million to 200 million T cells. The early release's HLA-typed donors yielded some 85 million unique TCRs.

Study-level findings and limits: Indistinguishable V segments such as TRBV6-2 and TRBV6-3 were excluded. There were fewer than 200 TCR beta chains listed as cytomegalovirus-associated.

Use of 60 Vbeta and 13 Jbeta primers characterized the PCR. TCRdb keeps only in-frame clones here, not all; method: immunoSEQ multiplex PCR. The sample yields roughly 200,000 clones, approximately 80% seen once. CDR3 size: 13 residues. In germline, CDR1 is LNHDA, CDR2 SQIVND (reference sequence). V dropped 6 bases and J dropped 6; count of bases not matched to a gene: 4. Worth noting for this clone: Its cognate antigen is unknown.

The sample consisted of PBMCs. The chain uses TRBV19 and TRBJ1-4; TRBD1 matches at 7 bases. The clonotype comes from a man aged 55 to 70 in good health and CMV-seronegative. The CDR3 protein is CASSKDRDEKLFF. CDR3 DNA sequence: TGTGCCAGTAGCAAAGACAGGGATGAAAAACTGTTTTTT.